The clone carrying this TCR beta chain was counted between two and nine times. Here immunoSEQ multiplex PCR was the method, and the copy in TCRdb shows in-frame clones only, minus some. The table has about 94,000 clones, 80% to 90% seen once. The CDR3 totals 13 residues. V was pared by 5 bases and J by 9 bases, with 11 bases between. CDR1 MNHEY and CDR2 SVGAGI come from the germline V gene. These data are taken from a study of blood T cell repertoires in COVID-19. Across the study: Acute and convalescent COVID-19 samples came from the United States, Italy and Spain.

Sequencing used peripheral blood. The TCR was taken from a human donor with acute or convalescent COVID-19. The donor label of this sample is uncertain. This chain uses TRBV6-5 with TRBJ1-6, with D uncertain. Written as DNA, the CDR3 is TGTGCCAGCAGTCGAACCCTCGGTTCACCCCTCCACTTT. Encoded protein: CASSRTLGSPLHF.